The source of this T cell receptor beta chain is a study of T cell repertoires in cytomegalovirus infection. Study-level information: Used in the study were CMV epitopes, some recently identified and HLA-C-restricted, others well-studied and HLA-B-restricted. Indicated by public TCR beta signatures were CMV infection and matching HLA type. Study results and limitations: There were HLA-C-restricted CMV-specific TCR beta clonotypes dominating the ex vivo response.

TCRdb reanalysed the reads using MiXCR and keeps one entry per CDR3 protein. The sample contains about 500,000 distinct CDR3 sequences, around 35% of which appear only once. Only a few counts were recorded for this clonotype. The antigen is undetermined. The sequenced sample was cultured PBMCs, obtained from culture after CMV antigen stimulation. This receptor was obtained from a human donor in good health (CMV status not recorded). Some clones in this sample may be carry-over from other donors' samples.

The CDR3 DNA sequence: TGTGCCACCAGTGCCCGACTAGCGGGGTTTCAAGAGACCCAGTACTTC. Its translation is CATSARLAGFQETQYF. This sequence joins TRBV24-1 and TRBJ2-5; 11 bases align to TRBD2. CDR3 length: 16 amino acids. V lost 5 bases and J lost 2; bases outside the gene matches: 6. In germline, CDR1 is KGHDR, CDR2 SFDVKD.